This paragraph reports one T cell receptor beta chain. Its antigen is unidentified. These data are taken from a study of T cell repertoires in cytomegalovirus infection. The length of the CDR3 is 14 residues. V was shortened by 6 bases and J by 2 bases, with 14 bases between the two germline ends. TCRdb recomputed calls from the reads with MiXCR, one row per CDR3 protein. The sample has around 71,000 distinct CDR3 sequences, around 20% seen once. Study results and limitations: Using cumulative public TCR beta family frequency, the authors identified those who carried CMV together with the relevant HLA. CMV-specific TCR beta clonotypes restricted by HLA-C were the ones dominating the ex vivo response.

The chain employs TRBV12-3 or TRBV12-4 and TRBJ2-7, with D uncertain. The receptor's source is a human donor in good health (CMV status not recorded). Some clones in this sample may be carry-over from other donors' samples. Specimen: CD8+ T cells from cultured PBMCs, collected from culture after CMV antigen stimulation. The CDR3 DNA is TGTGCCAGCAGCCCGAAGGATCCAACCTACGAGCAGTACTTC. Its protein is CASSPKDPTYEQYF.